Listed below are T cell receptor beta chains from one sample, sequenced in a study of T-cell reconstitution after alpha-beta-depleted transplantation in children. Using its own MiXCR run on the PCR reads, TCRdb lists one record per CDR3 protein. The sample carries hundreds of thousands of distinct CDR3 sequences, about an eighth recorded once. The source was PBMCs, collected before TCRalphabeta/CD19-depleted stem cell transplant. These receptors came from a girl aged 2 to 10 with congenital amegakaryocytic thrombocytopenia, due to receive a stem cell transplant. CDR3s include the opening cysteine and the closing phenylalanine or tryptophan. The D gene is left open where the match is weak.

V gene: TRBV20-1; D gene: -; J gene: TRBJ2-7; CDR3 protein: CSALYRGEQYF
V gene: TRBV7-9; D gene: -; J gene: TRBJ1-6; CDR3 protein: CASSRVGNNYNSPLHF
V gene: TRBV25-1; D gene: -; J gene: TRBJ1-4; CDR3 protein: CASSETGSGEKLFF
V gene: TRBV29-1; D gene: -; J gene: TRBJ2-2; CDR3 protein: CSVELSDLRPGELFF
V gene: TRBV11-2; D gene: -; J gene: TRBJ2-3; CDR3 protein: CASSLDESHWVADTQYF
V gene: TRBV12-3/TRBV12-4; D gene: TRBD1; J gene: TRBJ1-5; CDR3 protein: CASSSPSGGGQPQHF
V gene: TRBV5-1; D gene: -; J gene: TRBJ2-7; CDR3 protein: CASSLIFRGHYEQYF
V gene: TRBV10-3; D gene: -; J gene: TRBJ2-2; CDR3 protein: CAISRRTRGDITGELFF
V gene: TRBV4-1; D gene: TRBD2; J gene: TRBJ2-3; CDR3 protein: CASSPRLAGAVDTQYF
V gene: TRBV29-1; D gene: TRBD2; J gene: TRBJ2-1; CDR3 protein: CSTDDQREVHEQFF
V gene: TRBV11-2; D gene: TRBD1; J gene: TRBJ1-1; CDR3 protein: CASSFSGQGAFF
V gene: TRBV11-2; D gene: -; J gene: TRBJ2-2; CDR3 protein: CASSSWVGGGELFF
V gene: TRBV10-1; D gene: -; J gene: TRBJ1-2; CDR3 protein: CASSESRGPGDNYGYTF
V gene: TRBV4-1; D gene: -; J gene: TRBJ2-3; CDR3 protein: CASSRESGPLFTDTQYF
V gene: TRBV7-8; D gene: -; J gene: TRBJ2-1; CDR3 protein: CASSLAEWQGYNEQFF
V gene: TRBV20-1; D gene: TRBD1; J gene: TRBJ2-7; CDR3 protein: CSARATGQNEQYF
V gene: TRBV7-2; D gene: -; J gene: TRBJ2-3; CDR3 protein: CASSPGWGVRTDTQYF
V gene: TRBV9; D gene: -; J gene: TRBJ1-1; CDR3 protein: CASSVAGSSEAFF
V gene: TRBV7-9; D gene: TRBD2; J gene: TRBJ2-5; CDR3 protein: CASSLTSGITETQYF
V gene: TRBV5-6; D gene: TRBD2; J gene: TRBJ2-1; CDR3 protein: CASSLKGAGDYNEQFF
V gene: TRBV7-6; D gene: TRBD1; J gene: TRBJ2-2; CDR3 protein: CASSLFFEQGASGELFF
V gene: TRBV27; D gene: -; J gene: TRBJ1-5; CDR3 protein: CASSTGGYQPQHF